This TCR beta chain was observed in a study of shared clonotypes between healthy human individuals (dated by TCRdb to about 2020). Regarding the complete study: The cohort included a few men and a couple of women between 18 and 49 years of age. For each donor, CD4 naive and CD4 memory were each run on three plates, CD8 naive on two plates, and CD8 memory on one plate. To estimate repertoire size and how much clonotype sharing occurs between individuals, the study deeply sequenced the blood TCR repertoires of roughly 5 healthy adults. To increase sequencing depth and limit assay-specific biases, TCR repertoire library preparation and sequencing were carried out by different laboratories using diverse techniques. Per donor, leukapheresis produced somewhere between about 0.94 and 9.5 billion PBMCs.

The donors were healthy, HIV-negative adults who had no recently reported acute infections or vaccinations. All donors were Caucasian adults living in Nashville, Tennessee, USA. CD4+ T cells were enriched through magnetic negative selection, after which naive cells were positively selected on CD45RA and the remaining negative fraction served as the memory subset. After blood collection by leukapheresis, PBMCs were isolated using Ficoll-Histopaque density gradient centrifugation and then cryopreserved in the vapor phase of liquid nitrogen. Purity and quantity of every magnetically sorted T cell population were checked by analytical flow cytometry. Each sorted fraction had its genomic DNA isolated and then quantified by UV absorbance on a Nanodrop 2000c. Regarding this clone: Its binding antigen is unknown. The record has no base qualities; no much larger clone is one base away.

General study outcomes and caveats: Compared with non-shared clonotypes, the clonotypes found in all four sorted-subset donors had higher generation probabilities. Naive subsets generally had larger estimated clonotype richness than memory subsets. Incomplete sequencing was indicated by rarefaction of sorted-subset datasets, despite the large sequencing depth. When a handful of donors were compared, the shared fraction of clonotypes was about 5% for naive CD4, more than 3% for naive CD8, 2% to 2.5% for memory CD4, and roughly 0.43% for memory CD8. The small number of donors limited the genetic and exposure-history diversity represented. Pairwise subsampling indicated that sequencing depth was expected to affect the degree of clonotype sharing among donors. Sampling was restricted to blood, and TCR repertoires in tissues likely differ from the TCR repertoires found in blood.

Using the deep immunoSEQ assay, TCR CDR3 regions were amplified from genomic DNA by multiplex PCR. Extracted genomic DNA from each cell subset was spread evenly across all wells of several immunoSEQ 96-well plates, with each plate serving as a replicate. Each replicate PCR for sorted subsets received roughly 0.2 ug genomic DNA, equal to roughly 30,000 T cell genomes. Purified libraries were measured with a Qubit 3.0 fluorometer, size-checked on a Bioanalyzer 2100, and measured again with the KAPA Library Quantification kit. Every immunoSEQ 96-well plate was sequenced on a dedicated single-read 150-cycle Illumina NextSeq 550 flow cell. The original methods were these. Because only junctional sequences without quality scores were contained in the immunoSEQ output, filtering matching that applied to full-length reads could not be performed. To assign V/J genes and CDR3, sequences were annotated against IMGT germline references using PyIR, a Python wrapper for IgBLAST v1.9. Reads were removed for weak V/J assignments (E-value above 1e-6), missing CDR3, stop codons, out-of-frame junctions, or ambiguous translated residues. V3J clonotypes were defined by identical inferred V gene, J gene, and CDR3 amino acid sequence. Percentage overlap between repertoires was computed as shared unique clonotypes divided by the size of the smaller repertoire. Richness of each repertoire was evaluated using RTK rarefaction, the Chao1 estimator, and Recon v2.1 estimates of unobserved clonotypes. Generation probabilities were computed with OLGA for all TCRbeta clonotypes obtained by the gDNA method from a handful of donors. TCRdb provides this immuneACCESS table in a form limited to in-frame rearrangements. Some clones are lacking; in checked studies, under half of them reflect an unresolved V gene, and why the rest are absent is not known. V, J and clone size derive from that table, while D and trimming were established from the DNA sequence. For this sample the table gives some 1 million clones, of which around 76% were detected only once. Of the sample, about 1.4% falls within the top ten clones.

The receptor was isolated from a man between 18 and 35 years old in good health. Sequenced: memory CD4+ T cells sorted from blood. The sample's cell subset or site label, decoded: CD45RA-negative fraction.

The CDR3 has the sequence CASSFHNPTGIVSSNQPQHF. The nucleotide sequence is given as TGTGCCAGCAGCTTTCATAATCCCACAGGCATCGTGTCAAGCAATCAGCCCCAGCATTTT. The chain couples TRBV12-1 to TRBJ1-5; the table names TRBD1, a call not compared with the DNA. TRBV12-1 is recorded as a pseudogene. The CDR3, cysteine through phenylalanine, is 20 amino acids long. Only the CDR3 part of the read is kept: 60 bases, read in frame from the first base.